Detailed here is one T cell receptor beta chain. The CDR3 totals 16 residues. CDR1 and CDR2 (germline): SGHVS, FNYEAQ. V was clipped by 1 base and J by 1 base, with 13 bases between them. The authors' processing: The authors estimated nucleated cell counts from reference gene primer amplification. Here immunoSEQ multiplex PCR was the method, and the copy in TCRdb shows in-frame clones only, minus some. From that table come the V and J calls and clone size; the DNA was used to work out D and trimming. The table shows 45,000 or so clones, with around 80% occurring only once. The data stem from a study of blood T cell repertoires in COVID-19.

The chain is built from TRBV7-6 and TRBJ1-1, with D unresolved. The receptor comes from a human donor in a cohort sampled during active COVID-19. The sequenced sample consisted of peripheral blood. CDR3 sequence (DNA): TGTGCCAGCAGCTTAGGTATGGGCCCCACGAACACTGAAGCTTTCTTT. Translated, it gives CASSLGMGPTNTEAFF.